The 12 T cell receptor beta chains presented below share a single source sample, sequenced in a study of OX40 agonist ivuxolimab in advanced cancers. The assay was immunoSEQ multiplex PCR, and TCRdb's table has in-frame clones only and misses some. The sample records about 75,000 clones, 70% to 90% being singletons. Sample: CD4+ or CD8+ T cells sorted from blood, taken in a trial of the OX40 agonist ivuxolimab. The receptor source for this set is an adult with an advanced solid tumor such as melanoma, head and neck, liver or kidney cancer.

The rearrangement uses TRBV6-5 and TRBJ1-6, with D possibly matching TRBD1 (5 bases). The CDR3 length is 13 residues. V lost 8 bases and J 9 bases, leaving 14 bases between the germline ends. Germline V gives CDR1 MNHEY, CDR2 SVGAGI. CDR3 nucleotide sequence: TGTGCCAGCGGGGGGGAGGGAGCTTCACCCCTCCACTTT. Protein product: CASGGEGASPLHF.

V is TRBV7-6 and J is TRBJ2-1; 8 positions match TRBD1. This CDR3 has 16 amino acids. Trimming took 5 bases from V and 4 from J; bases not matched to a gene: 10. Germline assignment: CDR1 SGHVS and CDR2 FNYEAQ. The CDR3 coding sequence is TGTGCCAGCAGCGAGGTACAGGGGGAGTTTTACAATGAGCAGTTCTTC. As protein: CASSEVQGEFYNEQFF. The full variable domain, with the rest looked up from reference TRBV7-6 and TRBJ2-1, is GAGVSQSPRYKVTKRGQDVALRCDPISGHVSLYWYRQALGQGPEFLTYFNYEAQQDKSGLPNDRFSAERPEGSISTLTIQRTEQRDSAMYRCASSEVQGEFYNEQFFGPGTRLTVL.

This clone appeared once. This chain connects TRBV7-8 to TRBJ2-1, with TRBD2 matching over 14 bases. The CDR3 runs 19 residues. Germline lookup yields CDR1 SGHVS and CDR2 FQNEAQ. J was trimmed by 8 bases and V by 3 bases; bases with no gene match: 15. The CDR3 DNA follows: TGTGCCAGCAGCTTGGGTAGAGGGACTAGCGGGAGCAGGGAAGATGAGCAGTTCTTC. It yields the protein CASSLGRGTSGSREDEQFF.

This clone was found once. The rearrangement joins TRBV2 to TRBJ1-1; TRBD1 agrees at 7 bases. V gave up 4 bases and J gave up 7 bases; unmatched junction bases: 9. This CDR3 region has 14 residues. Per the germline V gene, CDR1 is SNHLY and CDR2 is FYNNEI. CDR3 coding DNA: TGTGCCAGCAGTGTTAAACAGGGGTTCGGTGAAGCTTTCTTT. This translates into CASSVKQGFGEAFF.

In its sample, this clone was seen a few times. The chain combines TRBV5-1 with TRBJ2-2; tentative D call: TRBD1 (5 bases). The CDR3 runs to 16 residues. Trimming shortened V by 1 base and J by 3 bases, and 13 bases separated the two germline ends. Germline CDR1 and CDR2: SGHRS and YFSETQ. The CDR3 sequence: CASSLPRVGDTGELFF. The CDR3 region has the DNA TGCGCCAGCAGCTTGCCCAGGGTAGGGGACACCGGGGAGCTGTTTTTT.

The sample holds one count of this clone. The V call is TRBV5-4, the J call TRBJ1-1; a possible D gene is TRBD1 (5 bases). Trimming pared 1 base from V and 0 bases from J, leaving 7 bases between. Germline values: CDR1 SGHNT, CDR2 YYREEE (reference sequence). CDR3 length equals 14 residues. The CDR3 sequence: CASSLNRLNTEAFF. For the CDR3, the DNA is TGTGCCAGCAGCTTGAACAGGCTGAACACTGAAGCTTTCTTT.

The chain has TRBV5-4 and TRBJ2-5, with D possibly being TRBD1 (5 bases). Trimming removed 4 bases from V and 0 bases from J, with 16 bases in between. CDR1 SGHNT and CDR2 YYREEE come from the germline V gene (reference sequence). CDR3 length equals 16 residues. CDR3 coding DNA: TGTGCCAGCAGCCCCGGGTTTGGGGCAAACCAAGAGACCCAGTACTTC. This gives the protein CASSPGFGANQETQYF.

The chain uses TRBV7-2 and TRBJ1-2; no definite D call. CDR1 and CDR2 (germline): SGHTA, FQGNSA. Trimming removed 1 base from V and 5 bases from J, with 8 bases in between. The CDR3 extends over 13 amino acids. The CDR3 loop is CASSLVPRYGYTF. The CDR3 DNA follows: TGTGCCAGCAGCTTAGTCCCGAGATATGGCTACACCTTC. The variable domain in full, completed from reference TRBV7-2 and TRBJ1-2, reads GAGVSQSPSNKVTEKGKDVELRCDPISGHTALYWYRQSLGQGLEFLIYFQGNSAPDKSGLPSDRFSAERTGGSVSTLTIQRTQQEDSAVYLCASSLVPRYGYTFGSGTRLTVV.

The chain employs TRBV7-2 and TRBJ2-7, with D maybe TRBD2 (5 bases). Germline CDR1 is SGHTA and CDR2 is FQGNSA. V was trimmed by 5 bases and J by 3 bases, leaving 14 bases between them. The length of the CDR3 is 14 residues. The chain's CDR3 is CASSPTRDLYEQYF. The CDR3 coding sequence is TGTGCCAGCAGCCCAACGAGGGATCTCTACGAGCAGTACTTC. Complete variable domain (other parts from reference TRBV7-2 and TRBJ2-7): GAGVSQSPSNKVTEKGKDVELRCDPISGHTALYWYRQSLGQGLEFLIYFQGNSAPDKSGLPSDRFSAERTGGSVSTLTIQRTQQEDSAVYLCASSPTRDLYEQYFGPGTRLTVT.

In DNA, the CDR3 is TGCGCCAGCAGCCACCTGATCGGACTAGCGGGAGCGGGAAAGAATGAGCAGTTCTTC. This sequence encodes CASSHLIGLAGAGKNEQFF. V gene TRBV4-1 combines with J gene TRBJ2-1; 13 bases map to TRBD2. The junction had 15 bases not matched to a gene; V was cut back by 3 bases and J by 7 bases. The CDR3 is 19 amino acids. Per the germline V gene, CDR1 is MGHRA and CDR2 is YSYEKL.

This clone appeared a few times. This chain joins TRBV27 and TRBJ2-7, with 9 bases matching TRBD1. V shed 6 bases and J 0 bases; nucleotides not matched to a gene: 9. CDR1 and CDR2 from the germline V gene are MNHEY and SMNVEV (reference sequence). CDR3 length equals 16 residues. DNA for the CDR3: TGTGCCAGCAGCGTCCGACCGGGACAGGGCTCCTACGAGCAGTACTTC. It yields the protein CASSVRPGQGSYEQYF.

The CDR3: CASSPAGTSGGPGEQYF. For the CDR3, the DNA is TGTGCCAGCAGCCCAGCCGGGACTAGCGGAGGGCCAGGCGAGCAGTACTTC. V usage is TRBV7-9 and J usage is TRBJ2-7; TRBD2 matches 11 bases. Germline V CDR1 and CDR2: SEHNR, FQNEAQ (reference sequence). The junction had 15 bases not matched to a gene; V was cut back by 5 bases and J by 6 bases. The CDR3 spans 17 residues.